This TCR beta chain was sequenced in a study of blood T cell repertoires in COVID-19. Trimming pared 0 bases from V and 0 bases from J, leaving 9 bases between. The germline V gene has CDR1 PRHDT and CDR2 FYEKMQ (reference sequence). This CDR3 has 16 amino acids. In the authors' methods: Researchers report that nucleated cell counts were estimated from reference gene primer amplification. Profiled with immunoSEQ multiplex PCR; TCRdb holds only in-frame clones, not every one. From that table come the V and J calls and clone size; the DNA was used to work out D and trimming. The table has 200,000 to 250,000 clones, approximately 82% seen once; the top ten hold roughly 3.4%. Only a few counts were recorded for this clone.

This sequence originates from a young woman with acute or convalescent COVID-19. The rearrangement joins TRBV13 to TRBJ1-5; D remains unclear. Input material: peripheral blood. In DNA, the CDR3 is TGTGCCAGCAGCTTAGGGGGAGAGAGTAGCAATCAGCCCCAGCATTTT. Translated: CASSLGGESSNQPQHF.